A selection of T cell receptor beta chains follows, all from one sample in a study. In TCRdb, the RT-PCR reads were re-called with MiXCR into one record per CDR3 protein. The sample has almost 700,000 distinct CDR3 sequences, 13% to 15% seen once; the top ten hold about 3.6%. Source material: memory CD4+ T cells from blood. The receptor source for this set is a female donor in good health, serving as a healthy control. CDR3s include the opening cysteine and the closing phenylalanine or tryptophan. Each record gives: J gene, V gene, CDR3 length, clone size, D gene, CDR3 DNA, CDR3 protein. The D gene is left open where the match is weak. Expanded clones get a size class; other rows say once, few or many, or leave the size out.

TRBJ2-1	TRBV5-6	14	many	NA	TGTGCCAGCAGCTTGTTAGGGTCCTACAATGAGCAGTTCTTC	CASSLLGSYNEQFF
TRBJ1-1	TRBV6-8	13	NA	NA	TGTGCCAGCGAAGGACTGTGGAACACTGAAGCTTTCTTT	CASEGLWNTEAFF
TRBJ1-3	TRBV30	12	NA	TRBD1	TGTGCCTGGGGACAGGGTGGAAACACCATATATTTT	CAWGQGGNTIYF
TRBJ1-1	TRBV27	13	few	NA	TGTGCCAGCAGTACCACACTGAAAGGTGAAGCTTTCTTT	CASSTTLKGEAFF
TRBJ2-7	TRBV7-9	12	few	NA	TGTGCCAGCAGCCGAGGGGGTGGTGAGCAGTACTTC	CASSRGGGEQYF
TRBJ1-2	TRBV7-2	12	few	NA	TGTGCCAGCAGCTTATTATTCGATGGCTACACCTTC	CASSLLFDGYTF
TRBJ2-7	TRBV20-1	15	NA	TRBD2	TGCAGTGCTGGGACTAGCGGGGGGTCGAACTACGAGCAGTACTTC	CSAGTSGGSNYEQYF
TRBJ1-3	TRBV27	15	few	TRBD1	TGTGCCAGCAGCCCTGGACAGGGGTTCGGAAACACCATATATTTT	CASSPGQGFGNTIYF
TRBJ2-5	TRBV7-9	13	many	TRBD1	TGTGCCAGTCAGGGGGCCAACCAAGAGACCCAGTACTTC	CASQGANQETQYF
TRBJ2-7	TRBV20-1	15	many	NA	TGCAGTGCTCTCTGGCCAAACACGGGCGCCTACGAGCAGTACTTC	CSALWPNTGAYEQYF
TRBJ1-1	TRBV20-1	12	few	NA	TGCAGTGCCCGAGGACACACCACTGAAGCTTTCTTT	CSARGHTTEAFF
TRBJ1-1	TRBV5-1	16	NA	TRBD1	TGCGCCAGCAGCTTGGCGGGACAGCTAATGAACACTGAAGCTTTCTTT	CASSLAGQLMNTEAFF
TRBJ1-4	TRBV27	13	many	NA	TGTGCCAGCAGTTTACCCCCGTACGAAAAACTGTTTTTT	CASSLPPYEKLFF
TRBJ1-1	TRBV29-1	14	NA	NA	TGCAGCGTGGTGGGGACCTCGACGGGCACTGAAGCTTTCTTT	CSVVGTSTGTEAFF
TRBJ1-3	TRBV20-1	13	many	NA	TGCAGTGCGCCCGTAGCGGGAGGAAACACCATATATTTT	CSAPVAGGNTIYF
TRBJ1-5	TRBV20-1	14	NA	TRBD1	TGCAGTGCTCCGACAGGGGATATGCTCCAGCCCCAGCATTTT	CSAPTGDMLQPQHF
TRBJ2-3	TRBV20-1	16	few	TRBD1	TGCAGCGCAAGGACAGGGGGCATTGCGACCACAGATACGCAGTATTTT	CSARTGGIATTDTQYF
TRBJ1-1	TRBV12-3/TRBV12-4	14	few	NA	TGTGCCAGCAAAACAGAACTTCCCAACACTGAAGCTTTCTTT	CASKTELPNTEAFF
TRBJ2-2	TRBV11-2	14	NA	NA	TGTGCCAGCAGCATCAACAGGAACACCGGGGAGCTGTTTTTT	CASSINRNTGELFF
TRBJ2-3	TRBV5-1	14	few	NA	TGCGCCAGCAGCTTGATTGGGGGCGTAGATACGCAGTATTTT	CASSLIGGVDTQYF
TRBJ2-5	TRBV20-1	12	few	NA	TGCAGTGCTAGTTGGGGACAAGAGACCCAGTACTTC	CSASWGQETQYF
TRBJ1-2	TRBV5-6	17	NA	TRBD1	TGTGCCAGCAGCTTTCCGGGACAGGGGGCACGATTCTCTGGCTACACCTTC	CASSFPGQGARFSGYTF
TRBJ1-1	TRBV11-2	15	few	TRBD1	TGTGCCAGCAGCCATAGGACAGGAGATAACACTGAAGCTTTCTTT	CASSHRTGDNTEAFF
TRBJ2-3	TRBV5-5	16	many	TRBD2	TGTGCCAGCAGCTTACTAGCGGGGAGGTCGGCAGATACGCAGTATTTT	CASSLLAGRSADTQYF
TRBJ2-3	TRBV24-1	15	NA	NA	TGTGCCACCAAGGCCCCGGGGGCCAGCACAGATACGCAGTATTTT	CATKAPGASTDTQYF
TRBJ1-4	TRBV7-6	18	NA	TRBD1	TGTGCCAGCAGCTCACCGCAGGGGGGTCCTGCAACTAATGAAAAACTGTTTTTT	CASSSPQGGPATNEKLFF
TRBJ2-3	TRBV7-2	18	few	NA	TGTGCCAGCAGCCCCCCCAGCGGCGGACCGATTAGCACAGATACGCAGTATTTT	CASSPPSGGPISTDTQYF
TRBJ1-5	TRBV10-3	14	few	NA	TGTGCCATCAGTGAGAACCGCGGGGATCAGCCCCAGCATTTT	CAISENRGDQPQHF
TRBJ1-2	TRBV20-1	16	NA	NA	TGCAGTGCCCCGGCAGGGTTTTCATCCACGCCGGGTGGCTACACCTTC	CSAPAGFSSTPGGYTF
TRBJ1-2	TRBV7-3	16	NA	NA	TGTGCCAGCAGCGCCGTACCAGGGGATGTGTCCTATGGCTACACCTTC	CASSAVPGDVSYGYTF
TRBJ2-7	TRBV2	13	NA	NA	TGTGCCAGCAGTGTATCCAGGACCTACGAGCAGTACTTC	CASSVSRTYEQYF
TRBJ2-3	TRBV28	14	NA	NA	TGTGCCAGCAGTTTTAGGGTTAGCACAGATACGCAGTATTTT	CASSFRVSTDTQYF
TRBJ2-1	TRBV28	12	NA	NA	TGTGCCAGCAGTTTAGGGACCCCTGAGCAGTTCTTC	CASSLGTPEQFF
TRBJ2-1	TRBV18	16	few	NA	TGTGCCAGCTCACCAAGAACAGCGAGCTCCTACAATGAGCAGTTCTTC	CASSPRTASSYNEQFF
TRBJ1-1	TRBV18	14	NA	NA	TGTGCCAGCTCACCCGGAGCGATGAACACTGAAGCTTTCTTT	CASSPGAMNTEAFF
TRBJ2-7	TRBV11-2	14	NA	NA	TGTGCCAGCAGCTTAGCATACACCTCGGACGAGCAGTACTTC	CASSLAYTSDEQYF
TRBJ2-3	TRBV28	13	few	NA	TGTGCCAGCCGGCGGCCGGAGACAGATACGCAGTATTTT	CASRRPETDTQYF
TRBJ1-1	TRBV6-2/TRBV6-3	15	few	NA	TGTGCCAGCAGTTACTCGATGGGGGAGAACACTGAAGCTTTCTTT	CASSYSMGENTEAFF
TRBJ2-7	TRBV18	15	NA	TRBD1	TGTGCCAGCTCACCATCATCAGGGGGTTCCTACGAGCAGTACTTC	CASSPSSGGSYEQYF
TRBJ2-7	TRBV12-3/TRBV12-4	15	few	TRBD1	TGTGCCAGCAGGGAAACAGGGGGCACTCCGGACGAGCAGTACTTC	CASRETGGTPDEQYF
TRBJ2-1	TRBV6-5	12	many	NA	TGTGCCAGCGGGCTGGGAGACAATGAGCAGTTCTTC	CASGLGDNEQFF
TRBJ2-5	TRBV20-1	12	NA	TRBD1	TGCAGTGCAACCGGGACAGGGTTCACCCAGTACTTC	CSATGTGFTQYF